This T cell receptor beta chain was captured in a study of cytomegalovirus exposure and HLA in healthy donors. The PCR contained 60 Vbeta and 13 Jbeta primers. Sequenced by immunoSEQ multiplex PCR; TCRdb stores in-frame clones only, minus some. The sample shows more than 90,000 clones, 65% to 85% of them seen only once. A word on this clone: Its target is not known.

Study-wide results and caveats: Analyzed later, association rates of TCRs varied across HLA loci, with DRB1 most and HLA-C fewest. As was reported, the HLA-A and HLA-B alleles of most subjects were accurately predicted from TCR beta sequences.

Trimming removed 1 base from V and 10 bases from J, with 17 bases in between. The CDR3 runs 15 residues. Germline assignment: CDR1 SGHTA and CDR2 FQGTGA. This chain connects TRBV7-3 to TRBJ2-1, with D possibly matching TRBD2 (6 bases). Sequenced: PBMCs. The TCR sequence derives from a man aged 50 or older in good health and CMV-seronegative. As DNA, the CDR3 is TGTGCCAGCAGCTTAAACCCGGGACTCCGTAACGAGCAGTTCTTC. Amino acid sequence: CASSLNPGLRNEQFF.